The rows below give T cell receptor beta chains drawn from one sample of a study of blood T cell repertoires in COVID-19. Assay used: immunoSEQ multiplex PCR; TCRdb lists only in-frame clones, some missing. The table includes 200,000 to 300,000 clones, just under 85% detected once. Sequenced sample: peripheral blood. The receptors stem from a man aged 80 or over with acute or convalescent COVID-19. Both conserved end residues are part of each CDR3. D genes are given only for firm matches. Size values are once, few and many counts, or a class for expanded clones, and some rows have none.

>NA|TRBV28|TRBJ1-5|NA
TGTGCCAGCAGTTTATCCCGGGTACGGGATCAGCCCCAGCATTTT
CASSLSRVRDQPQHF
>NA|TRBV6-5|TRBJ2-7|TRBD1
TGTGCCAGCAGTTCTGGACAGGGGGGCTACGAGCAGTACTTC
CASSSGQGGYEQYF
>NA|TRBV9|TRBJ2-1|TRBD2
TGTGCCAGCAGCGTAGGGACTAGCGGGACCGAGCAGTTCTTC
CASSVGTSGTEQFF
>NA|TRBV9|TRBJ1-1|NA
TGTGCCAGCAGCTCCCTCTCCGTGGAGCTTGAAGCTTTCTTT
CASSSLSVELEAFF
>NA|TRBV6-5|TRBJ1-6|TRBD1
TGTGCCAGCCGAGACCGACAGGGAATGAGTTCACCCCTCCACTTT
CASRDRQGMSSPLHF
>NA|TRBV21-1|TRBJ1-2|NA
TGTGCCAGCAGCGACCGGACAGGGGGAACGAACTATGGCTACACCTTC
CASSDRTGGTNYGYTF
>few|TRBV11-2|TRBJ1-3|NA
TGTGCCAGCAGCCCTAACAGGGTTGGAAACACCATATATTTT
CASSPNRVGNTIYF
>NA|TRBV9|TRBJ2-2|NA
TGTGCCAGCAGCGTAGCGTTGGCAGGGTTCGGGGAGCTGTTTTTT
CASSVALAGFGELFF
>NA|TRBV7-2|TRBJ2-3|TRBD2
TGTGCCAGCAGCTTTACCGCGGGGGGGCAAGATACGCAGTATTTT
CASSFTAGGQDTQYF
>NA|TRBV5-1|TRBJ1-6|TRBD1
TGCGCCAGCAGCCGTAGGGGACAGGGATACAATAATTCACCCCTCCACTTT
CASSRRGQGYNNSPLHF
>NA|TRBV5-1|TRBJ2-1|NA
TGCGCCAGCAGCTTGGGGAGGGCGGTGGGTCAGTTCTTC
CASSLGRAVGQFF
>NA|TRBV9|TRBJ2-1|NA
TGTGCCAGCAGCGTAGTTCCCGCAGATGTCAATGAGCAGTTCTTC
CASSVVPADVNEQFF
>once|TRBV4-1|TRBJ2-2|NA
TGCGCCAGCCAACGGGGGTATGGCGGGGAGCTGTTTTTT
CASQRGYGGELFF
>NA|TRBV7-2|TRBJ2-1|TRBD2
TGTGCCAGCAGCCGGACTAGCGAGTTCTTC
CASSRTSEFF
>NA|TRBV7-9|TRBJ2-7|TRBD2
TGTGCCAGCAGCTTAGGGGGCGGGAGGCTCCTCTACGAGCAGTACTTC
CASSLGGGRLLYEQYF
>once|TRBV6-5|TRBJ2-7|TRBD1
TGTGCCAGCACTTTCATTGGACAGGTTCTCTACGAGCAGTACTTC
CASTFIGQVLYEQYF
>NA|TRBV6-6|TRBJ2-7|TRBD2
TGTGCCAGCAGACCTGGACTAGCGGGTTCCTACGAGCAGTACTTC
CASRPGLAGSYEQYF
>few|TRBV12-5|TRBJ2-3|TRBD1
TGTGCTAGTGGTTTGGGAACGACCGGGACAGTCGGCACAGATACGCAGTATTTT
CASGLGTTGTVGTDTQYF
>NA|TRBV20-1|TRBJ2-5|NA
TGCAGTGCGGGAGGAGAGACCCAGTACTTC
CSAGGETQYF
>NA|TRBV5-1|TRBJ2-3|TRBD1
TGCGCCAGCAGCTTGGGGCGACAGGGTACCCTCTCCACAGATACGCAGTATTTT
CASSLGRQGTLSTDTQYF
>NA|TRBV19|TRBJ2-2|TRBD1
TGTGCCAGTACCCCGTGGGACAGGAACACCGGGGAGCTGTTTTTT
CASTPWDRNTGELFF
>NA|TRBV11-2|TRBJ2-1|TRBD1
TGTGCCAGCAGCTTCAGGGGGCGGTTATTAAGGAATGAGCAGTTCTTC
CASSFRGRLLRNEQFF
>NA|TRBV12-5|TRBJ1-2|NA
TGTGCTAGTGGTTTGGTACAGTACTATGGCTACACCTTC
CASGLVQYYGYTF
>NA|TRBV20-1|TRBJ1-4|TRBD1
TGCAGTGCTAGTCACAGGGGGGAAGAAAAACTGTTTTTT
CSASHRGEEKLFF
>once|TRBV29-1|TRBJ1-4|NA
TGCAGCGGGCAGGTTAACGAAAAACTGTTTTTT
CSGQVNEKLFF
>NA|TRBV4-2|TRBJ1-1|TRBD1
TGTGCCAGCAGCCGAGCGACAGGGGGCGCGGGGAACACTGAAGCTTTCTTT
CASSRATGGAGNTEAFF
>NA|TRBV30|TRBJ1-2|NA
TGTGCCTGGAGTCTCCTAGCCTACTACACCTTC
CAWSLLAYYTF
>once|TRBV30|TRBJ2-7|NA
TGTGCCTGGAGTGACCGACCCCAGGGCGGTAGCTCCTACGAGCAGTACTTC
CAWSDRPQGGSSYEQYF
>NA|TRBV5-5|TRBJ1-2|NA
TGTGCCAGCAGCACGGAGGGTTTCGGTGGCTACACCTTC
CASSTEGFGGYTF
>NA|TRBV5-4|TRBJ2-7|NA
TGTGCCAGCAGCTTGGCCGAGGGTTTTATCTACGAGCAGTACTTC
CASSLAEGFIYEQYF
>once|TRBV27|TRBJ2-7|TRBD1
TGTGCCAGCAGCTACAGGGGGCCCTCCTACGAGCAGTACTTC
CASSYRGPSYEQYF
>NA|TRBV7-2|TRBJ2-7|TRBD1
TGTGCCAGCAGCTCCTATTCCAGGGGGTACGAGCAGTACTTC
CASSSYSRGYEQYF
>NA|TRBV7-8|TRBJ2-5|NA
TGTGCCAGCAGCCCCTTAGGGGGAAGTAGGACCCAGTACTTC
CASSPLGGSRTQYF
>NA|TRBV4-1|TRBJ1-4|NA
TGCGCCAGCAGCCAAGTCGTCCCTCAACGGGCAACTAATGAAAAACTGTTTTTT
CASSQVVPQRATNEKLFF
>NA|TRBV6-1|TRBJ2-7|NA
TGTGCCAGCAGTGAATACAGTTCCTACGAGCAGTACTTC
CASSEYSSYEQYF
>NA|TRBV30|TRBJ1-2|NA
TGTGCCTGGAGGGACAAACCCCGGCTCTATGGCTACACCTTC
CAWRDKPRLYGYTF
>NA|TRBV3-1/TRBV3-2|TRBJ1-1|NA
TGTGCCAGCAGCCAAGATCTTGGGGGGGGAAGGACTGAAGCTTTCTTT
CASSQDLGGGRTEAFF
>NA|TRBV6-4|TRBJ2-2|TRBD2
TGTGCCAGCAGCTCGGGACTAGTCGGGGAGCTGTTTTTT
CASSSGLVGELFF